This TCR beta chain was captured by sequencing in a study of blood T cell repertoires in COVID-19. Study overall: COVID-19 samples collected from the United States, Italy and Spain covered acute and convalescent phases. T cells, B-cell-depleted T cells, or PBMCs supplied cDNA or gDNA.

In the original analysis: Researchers report that nucleated cell counts were estimated from reference gene primer amplification. Sequencing used immunoSEQ multiplex PCR; TCRdb keeps in-frame clones, though not all of them. V and J calls and clone size come straight from that table; D and trimming were deduced from the DNA. Here the sample spans about 100,000 clones, about 90% being singletons. The CDR3 loop spans 14 amino acids. V was clipped by 1 base and J by 5 bases, with 9 bases between them. Germline V lookup: CDR1 SEHNR, CDR2 FQNEAQ (reference sequence). This chain joins TRBV7-9 and TRBJ2-1; unclear D gene. The sequence derives from a man aged 80 or over with acute or convalescent COVID-19. The sequenced material came from peripheral blood. CDR3 in DNA: TGTGCCAGCAGCTTAGTAACTTTGAACAATGAGCAGTTCTTC. Its translation: CASSLVTLNNEQFF.